This T cell receptor beta chain was found in a study of shared clonotypes between healthy human individuals. Sorted-subset replicate PCR reactions contained 150 to 200 ng DNA, corresponding to tens of thousands of T cell genomes. Method: immunoSEQ multiplex PCR; TCRdb's copy keeps in-frame clones and lacks some. The sample consists of about 730,000 clones, roughly 72% of them appearing once. Naive CD45RA+ and memory CD45RA-negative subsets were split from CD4+ cells. On this clone itself: The antigen is not known.

Study-wide points: Clonotypes shared by all four donors outscored non-shared clonotypes in generation probability.

Germline-derived CDR1 and CDR2 are SNHLY and FYNNEI. After removal of 7 bases from V and 1 base from J, the junction contained 6 bases not matched to a gene. The CDR3 is made up of 15 amino acids. Source material: memory CD4+ T cells sorted from blood. Subset reported: CD45RA-negative fraction. The TCR sequence derives from a woman aged 25 to 39 in good health. The chain joins TRBV2 to TRBJ1-1; 10 bases are shared with TRBD1. The CDR3 DNA reads TGTGCCAGCAAGGGGACAGGGGTAAAGAACACTGAAGCTTTCTTT. As protein: CASKGTGVKNTEAFF.